Following are 12 T cell receptor beta chains from one sample sequenced in a study of T cell responses to AZD1222 COVID-19 vaccine. Some clones are missing from TCRdb's copy, which holds only in-frame ones; the method was immunoSEQ multiplex PCR. This table holds 90,000 to 130,000 clones, about 85% found once. The sample consisted of peripheral blood, taken on day 0 of AZD1222 vaccination. All receptors come from an adult in good health.

The chain carries TRBV3-1 (or the pseudogene TRBV3-2) and TRBJ2-7; 9 bases align to TRBD2. Germline CDR1 and CDR2: LGHDT and YNNKEL (reference sequence). This CDR3 has 16 residues. With V trimmed by 1 base and J by 3 bases, 7 bases remained unmatched. The DNA for the CDR3 is TGTGCCAGCAGCCAAGCGGGTTCAGCGGGGGGCTACGAGCAGTACTTC. Amino acid sequence: CASSQAGSAGGYEQYF.

With regard to this clone: Other nucleotide sequences from this sample produce the same CDR3. The chain carries TRBV14 and TRBJ1-1; D ambiguous. CDR3 length equals 13 residues. Germline assignment: CDR1 SGHDN and CDR2 FVKESK. The V and J ends lost 0 bases and 0 bases respectively, with 2 bases between them. CDR3 DNA sequence: TGTGCCAGCAGCCAAGAATTGAACACTGAAGCTTTCTTT. This encodes CASSQELNTEAFF.

J is TRBJ1-2 and V is TRBV5-1; TRBD1 aligns across 7 bases. V shed 4 bases and J 3 bases; nucleotides not matched to a gene: 6. In germline, CDR1 is SGHRS, CDR2 YFSETQ. The CDR3 is 14 residues long. The CDR3 reads CASSRGQHDYGYTF. Written as DNA, the CDR3 is TGCGCCAGCAGCAGGGGACAGCATGACTATGGCTACACCTTC.

The V gene is TRBV6-5, the J gene TRBJ1-2, with D uncertain. This CDR3 comprises 12 residues. CDR1 is MNHEY, CDR2 SVGAGI, per germline. Trimming cost V 5 bases and J 4 bases, with 8 bases left between them. The CDR3 sequence is CASSRLGYGYTF. In nucleotides, the CDR3 is TGTGCCAGCAGTCGTCTAGGCTATGGCTACACCTTC.

This rearrangement joins TRBV27 to TRBJ2-7; the match to TRBD2 covers 10 bases. This CDR3 has 15 residues. The ends lost 3 bases at V and 3 bases at J; junction bases unmatched: 5. Germline loops: CDR1 MNHEY, CDR2 SMNVEV (reference sequence). The CDR3 nucleotides are TGTGCCAGCAGTTTTAGCGGGGGGATATACTACGAGCAGTACTTC. It translates to CASSFSGGIYYEQYF.

This clone was detected once. The chain has TRBV6-1 and TRBJ2-3; D is unresolved. The length of the CDR3 is 14 residues. V dropped 1 base and J dropped 1 base, with 6 bases sitting between them. Germline loops: CDR1 MNHNS, CDR2 SASEGT. CDR3 protein: CASSEGLGTDTQYF. As DNA, the CDR3 is TGTGCCAGCAGTGAAGGTCTGGGCACAGATACGCAGTATTTT.

The chain recombines TRBV14 with TRBJ2-2; possibly TRBD1 or TRBD2 for D (5 bases each). Per the germline V gene, CDR1 is SGHDN and CDR2 is FVKESK. The CDR3 has 17 amino acids. Trimming took 1 base from V and 3 from J, leaving 15 bases between them. The CDR3 region is CASSQVRTGTHTGELFF. Written as DNA, the CDR3 is TGTGCCAGCAGCCAAGTCCGGACGGGGACCCACACCGGGGAGCTGTTTTTT.

This sequence joins TRBV11-3 and TRBJ2-5; D is perhaps TRBD2 (5 bases). Trimming removed 7 bases from V and 2 bases from J, with 14 bases in between. The germline CDR1 and CDR2 sequences are SGHNT and YENEEA. CDR3 size: 14 residues. For the CDR3, the DNA is TGTGCCAGCACCTGGACCCGAGGGCAAGAGACCCAGTACTTC. It specifies CASTWTRGQETQYF. The full variable domain, with the rest looked up from reference TRBV11-3 and TRBJ2-5, is EAGVVQSPRYKIIEKKQPVAFWCNPISGHNTLYWYLQNLGQGPELLIRYENEEAVDDSQLPKDRFSAERLKGVDSTLKIQPAELGDSAVYLCASTWTRGQETQYFGPGTRLLVL.

The chain links TRBV11-2 to TRBJ1-4, with D maybe TRBD1 (6 bases). CDR1 SGHAT and CDR2 FQNNGV come from the germline V gene. The CDR3 is 16 amino acids. The V and J ends lost 1 base and 0 bases respectively, with 9 bases between them. The CDR3: CASSLAAGATNEKLFF. CDR3 coding DNA: TGTGCCAGCAGCTTAGCCGCAGGGGCAACTAATGAAAAACTGTTTTTT. Looking up the rest from reference TRBV11-2 and TRBJ1-4 gives the full variable domain: EAGVAQSPRYKIIEKRQSVAFWCNPISGHATLYWYQQILGQGPKLLIQFQNNGVVDDSQLPKDRFSAERLKGVDSTLKIQPAKLEDSAVYLCASSLAAGATNEKLFFGSGTQLSVL.

This clone was counted only a few times. The chain is built from TRBV6-1 and TRBJ1-2; 9 bases are a match to TRBD1. Germline V CDR1 and CDR2: MNHNS, SASEGT. This CDR3 region has 17 residues. With 3 bases clipped from V and 3 bases from J, the junction kept 11 bases outside the gene matches. The CDR3 bases are TGTGCCAGCAGTGAGATATTAAGGGACAGGGCCGACTATGGCTACACCTTC. Its protein is CASSEILRDRADYGYTF.

The gene calls are TRBV4-2 and TRBJ1-2; a weak D match, TRBD1 (5 bases). The CDR3 runs 15 residues. The V gene's germline CDR1 is LGHNA and CDR2 YNFKEQ. Trimming left V 4 bases short and J 2 bases short, with 14 bases between. CDR3 region: CASSPVQGDNYGYTF. Written as DNA, the CDR3 is TGTGCCAGCAGCCCGGTGCAGGGTGACAACTATGGCTACACCTTC.

The chain links TRBV5-1 to TRBJ1-6; D is uncertain. Trimming removed 0 bases at V and 7 bases at J, with 11 bases between. There are 15 residues in the CDR3. Germline V lookup: CDR1 SGHRS, CDR2 YFSETQ. This chain's CDR3 is CASSLGAGGNSPLHF. The CDR3 bases are TGCGCCAGCAGCTTGGGGGCAGGTGGGAATTCACCCCTCCACTTT.